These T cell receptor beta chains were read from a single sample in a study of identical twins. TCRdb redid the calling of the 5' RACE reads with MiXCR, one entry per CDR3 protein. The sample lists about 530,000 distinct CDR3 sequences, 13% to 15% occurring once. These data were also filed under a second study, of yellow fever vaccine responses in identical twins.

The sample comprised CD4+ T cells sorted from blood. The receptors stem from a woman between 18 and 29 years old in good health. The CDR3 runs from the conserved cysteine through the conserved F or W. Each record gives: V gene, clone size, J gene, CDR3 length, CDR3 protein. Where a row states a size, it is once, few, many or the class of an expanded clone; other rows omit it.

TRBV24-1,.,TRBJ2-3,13,CATSRQATDTQYF
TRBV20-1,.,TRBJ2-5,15,CSAREGARESETQYF
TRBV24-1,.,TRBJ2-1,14,CATQLGGGNNEQFF
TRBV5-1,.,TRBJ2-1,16,CASSLGGTSSYNEQFF
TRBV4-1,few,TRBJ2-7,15,CASSRGQATSYEQYF
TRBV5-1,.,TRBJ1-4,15,CASSWGRIADEKLFF
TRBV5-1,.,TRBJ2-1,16,CASSLGGTTSYNEQFF
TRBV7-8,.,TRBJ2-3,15,CASSRGQGRTDTQYF
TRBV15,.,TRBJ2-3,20,CATSRDPPGLAGGHTDTQYF
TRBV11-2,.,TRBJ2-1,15,CASSYGLVDNNEQFF
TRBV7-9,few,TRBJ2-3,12,CASGEWEDTQYF
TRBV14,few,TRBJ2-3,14,CASSQGMFTDTQYF
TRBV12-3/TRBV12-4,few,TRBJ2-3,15,CASSHRSGIVDTQYF
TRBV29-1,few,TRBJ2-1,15,CSVEDGRQGYNEQFF
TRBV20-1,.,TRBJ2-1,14,CSASSQGSYNEQFF
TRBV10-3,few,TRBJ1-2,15,CAISEGPGQAEGYTF
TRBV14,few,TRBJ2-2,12,CASNTLTGELFF
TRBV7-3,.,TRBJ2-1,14,CASSTSGSSNEQFF
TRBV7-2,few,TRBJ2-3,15,CASSLDFTSTDTQYF
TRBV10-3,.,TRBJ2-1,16,CATLGRSGQGTNEQFF
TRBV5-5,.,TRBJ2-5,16,CASSLGRGGYQETQYF
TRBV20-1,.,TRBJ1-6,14,CSVRTGSNNSPLHF
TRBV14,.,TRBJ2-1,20,CASSEVPGRGGPQRYNEQFF
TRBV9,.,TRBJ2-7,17,CASSVSPGLAGGGEQYF
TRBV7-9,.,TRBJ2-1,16,CASSGPGPARKGEQFF
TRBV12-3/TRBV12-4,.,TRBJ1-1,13,CASSFGTGGRAFF
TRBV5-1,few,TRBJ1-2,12,CASSSDLMGYTF
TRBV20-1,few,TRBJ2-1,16,CSASVLLPGVYNEQFF
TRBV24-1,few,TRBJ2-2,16,CATSAYGRTNTGELFF
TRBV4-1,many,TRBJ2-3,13,CASSPQSGDTQYF
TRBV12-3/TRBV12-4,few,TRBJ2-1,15,CASSFSAGGNNEQFF
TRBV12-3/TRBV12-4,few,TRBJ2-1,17,CASSLGLGLSSYNEQFF
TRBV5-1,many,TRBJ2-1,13,CASSITGYNEQFF
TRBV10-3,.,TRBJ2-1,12,CATAPVLDEQFF
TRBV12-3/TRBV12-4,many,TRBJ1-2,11,CASASGYGYTF
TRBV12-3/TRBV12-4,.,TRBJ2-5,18,CARSPPLRGGPLGETQYF
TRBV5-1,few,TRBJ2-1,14,CASSLTFGGNEQFF
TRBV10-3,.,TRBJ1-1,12,CASGTVRTEAFF
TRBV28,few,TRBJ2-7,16,CASSFQGRESPYEQYF
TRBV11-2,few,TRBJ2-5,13,CASRFPSRETQYF
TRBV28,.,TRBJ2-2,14,CASSDPWDTGELFF
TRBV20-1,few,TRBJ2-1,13,CSAMIPTHNEQFF
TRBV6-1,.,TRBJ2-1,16,CASSEALAGGGDEQFF
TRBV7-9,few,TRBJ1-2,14,CASHSGGNSYGYTF